These T cell receptor beta chains were read from a single sample in a study of control samples from healthy donors and cancer patients. TCRdb's table, derived via immunoSEQ multiplex PCR, lists solely in-frame clones and lacks some. The repertoire holds more than 85,000 clones, with about 81% as singletons. The sample taken for sequencing was PBMCs. The receptors originated from a man between 70 and 80 years old with lung cancer. CDR3s include the opening cysteine and the closing phenylalanine or tryptophan. The D gene is left open where the match is weak.

V: TRBV7-9
D: TRBD1
CDR3: CASSLGTGDYGYTF

V: TRBV5-1
D: TRBD2
CDR3: CASSGGLAGANTGELFF

V: TRBV28
D: .
CDR3: CAITQYSNQPQHF

V: TRBV28
D: .
CDR3: CASSLDSGTEAFF

V: TRBV10-1
D: TRBD2
CDR3: CASSVAGSYEQYF

V: TRBV19
D: TRBD1
CDR3: CASFQTGAGNYGYTF

V: TRBV27
D: .
CDR3: CASSVRGSNEQFF

V: TRBV19
D: .
CDR3: CASSIAATSYNEQFF

V: TRBV30
D: .
CDR3: CAWSLFTTEGYTF

V: TRBV10-2
D: TRBD1
CDR3: CASSGRTGNTEAFF

V: TRBV20-1
D: .
CDR3: CSASIVDTQYF

V: TRBV24-1
D: .
CDR3: CATSDLYEQYF

V: TRBV5-1
D: .
CDR3: CASSLGTLGQAGDTQYF

V: TRBV28
D: .
CDR3: CASSSLLTAGSGNTIYF

V: TRBV27
D: .
CDR3: CASSLRGVPPQHF

V: TRBV6-5
D: .
CDR3: CASSSPAGPGANVLTF

V: TRBV7-3
D: .
CDR3: CASSFDPSYEQYF

V: TRBV19
D: TRBD1
CDR3: CASSISPPGQFFPPQHF

V: TRBV5-1
D: .
CDR3: CASSLGAASYNEQFF

V: TRBV6-5
D: .
CDR3: CASSYDRGHTGELFF

V: TRBV6-1
D: TRBD1
CDR3: CASSEVDRPNQPQHF

V: TRBV25-1
D: .
CDR3: CASSESQRSYEQYF

V: TRBV24-1
D: TRBD2
CDR3: CATSDAGGSSYNEQFF

V: TRBV4-2
D: .
CDR3: CASSQDTDRNTGELFF

V: TRBV24-1
D: TRBD1
CDR3: CATSLSGQGRGNQPQHF

V: TRBV19
D: TRBD1
CDR3: CASSISGQGYEQYF

V: TRBV7-2
D: .
CDR3: CASSLGQRGDQPQHF

V: TRBV19
D: .
CDR3: CASSIKGGSEQYF

V: TRBV12-5
D: .
CDR3: CASGLGRNEQFF

V: TRBV12-3/TRBV12-4
D: .
CDR3: CASSALSVGEAFF

V: TRBV11-2
D: .
CDR3: CASSLGSILGRHTDTQYF

V: TRBV10-1
D: .
CDR3: CASSEYRNYGYTF

V: TRBV9
D: .
CDR3: CASSVTGKNTEAFF

V: TRBV5-6
D: .
CDR3: CASSSGPTPRRTDTQYF

V: TRBV4-2
D: .
CDR3: CASSQEGGDSNQPQHF

V: TRBV6-5
D: .
CDR3: CASSSWTDTTDTQYF

V: TRBV5-1
D: .
CDR3: CASSLASQQELRETQYF

V: TRBV2
D: .
CDR3: CADRQGDSPLHF

V: TRBV11-2
D: .
CDR3: CASSLDNSPYEKLFF

V: TRBV7-2
D: TRBD2
CDR3: CASSPTSGGAGELFF

V: TRBV6-2/TRBV6-3
D: TRBD1
CDR3: CASSLRSWTGGTEAFF

V: TRBV7-8
D: TRBD1
CDR3: CASSLAGTGNPYEQYF

V: TRBV30
D: TRBD1
CDR3: CAWIGTGARGGELFF

V: TRBV5-4
D: TRBD1
CDR3: CASSRAGQESTDTQYF

V: TRBV5-1
D: TRBD1
CDR3: CASSSLGQGGYGYTF

V: TRBV6-5
D: .
CDR3: CASTAPPLYGYTF

V: TRBV15
D: .
CDR3: CATSRARGRDTEAFF

V: TRBV19
D: .
CDR3: CASSSPRAQVNYF

V: TRBV3-1/TRBV3-2
D: .
CDR3: CASSQGDFYEQYF

V: TRBV11-2
D: .
CDR3: CASRISDEQYF

V: TRBV10-3
D: TRBD2
CDR3: CAISEGRGGTDEQYF

V: TRBV6-6
D: TRBD2
CDR3: CASKARAGGITDTQYF

V: TRBV18
D: TRBD1
CDR3: CASSPSPGGTETQYF

V: TRBV5-1
D: .
CDR3: CASSDLGGGYGYTF

V: TRBV7-2
D: .
CDR3: CASSSQSFPEAFF

V: TRBV5-8
D: .
CDR3: CASSRGLTQYF

V: TRBV6-5
D: .
CDR3: CASSRTDNTGELFF

V: TRBV6-6
D: TRBD2
CDR3: CASNEAGGTDTQYF

V: TRBV6-5
D: .
CDR3: CASSGTGEKLFF